A selection of T cell receptor beta chains follows, all from one sample in a study of blood T cell repertoires in COVID-19. Using immunoSEQ multiplex PCR, the repertoire was profiled, and TCRdb retains in-frame clones only, with some absent. The table has approximately 110,000 clones, 84% seen once. The specimen sequenced was peripheral blood. Receptors originate from a woman aged 40 to 50 with acute or convalescent COVID-19. Both conserved end residues are part of each CDR3. Where a row states a size, it is once, few, many or the class of an expanded clone; other rows omit it.

TRBV4-1 | few | CASSPYTGQGDEKLFF
TRBV30 | - | CAWSGGQHQPQHF
TRBV30 | - | CAWSVQGANGYTF
TRBV2 | - | CASRRQGQGNTIYF
TRBV6-5 | - | CASSPILNTEAFF
TRBV6-5 | - | CASRRQENGGNTIYF
TRBV30 | - | CAWSRDRGNQPQHF
TRBV7-3 | once | CASSLTGTSRETQYF
TRBV7-9 | few | CASSFISESEKLFF
TRBV11-2 | - | CASIAGFSGANVLTF
TRBV18 | - | CASSHDRLNSPLHF
TRBV5-4 | many | CASSLSGLNYGYTF
TRBV13 | - | CASSLRLAGNSGANVLTF
TRBV5-1 | - | CASSSSVYEQYF
TRBV7-2 | - | CASSLASAYNEQFF
TRBV20-1 | - | CSASRLAGVYEQYF
TRBV18 | - | CASSPTDNQPQHF
TRBV6-1 | - | CASSEARLAGGREQFF
TRBV6-6 | - | CASTNPFSGGYNEQFF
TRBV3-1/TRBV3-2 | once | CASSQGDRLEAFF
TRBV19 | - | CASSPRQEHQPQHF
TRBV6-6 | - | CASSYSGSSYEQYF
TRBV7-8 | - | CASSASRGLDGYTF
TRBV7-2 | few | CASSLSPTYEQYF
TRBV7-7 | - | CASSLAPNQPQHF
TRBV5-4 | - | CASSTGGSTGELFF
TRBV11-2 | - | CASSSRIGQGAGDTQYF
TRBV5-1 | - | CASSLPTGDHTGELFF
TRBV13 | - | CASSLGAQVRYTF
TRBV11-3 | - | CASSSGTGVANEQFF
TRBV29-1 | - | CSVVVGGLLDEKLFF
TRBV3-1/TRBV3-2 | - | CASSRGDWGQGVDEQYF
TRBV20-1 | - | CSASFWQGDQPQHF
TRBV18 | few | CASSTHRGTTNEKLFF
TRBV9 | - | CASSRGGGTSSYEQYF
TRBV3-1/TRBV3-2 | once | CASSRRGWNTEAFF
TRBV20-1 | - | CSGTANEKLFF
TRBV3-1/TRBV3-2 | - | CASSPPYQGFGETQYF
TRBV6-2/TRBV6-3 | - | CASSYSITLGTGNPKGQYF
TRBV10-3 | - | CAISESRQGASNYGYTF
TRBV27 | - | CASRSGDSYNSPLHF
TRBV13 | few | CASSLGQGYGYTF
TRBV24-1 | - | CATSDGGGSQPQHF